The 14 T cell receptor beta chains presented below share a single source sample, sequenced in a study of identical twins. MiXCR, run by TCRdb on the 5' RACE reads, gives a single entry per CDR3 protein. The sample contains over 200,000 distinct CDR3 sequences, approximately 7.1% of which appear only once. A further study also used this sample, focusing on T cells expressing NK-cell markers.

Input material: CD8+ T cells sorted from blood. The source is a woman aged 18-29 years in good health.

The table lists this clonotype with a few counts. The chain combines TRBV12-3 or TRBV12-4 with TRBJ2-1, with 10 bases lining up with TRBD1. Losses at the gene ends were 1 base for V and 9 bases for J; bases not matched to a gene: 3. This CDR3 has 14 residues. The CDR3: CASSLVGTGAEQFF. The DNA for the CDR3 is TGTGCCAGCAGTTTAGTGGGGACAGGGGCTGAGCAGTTCTTC.

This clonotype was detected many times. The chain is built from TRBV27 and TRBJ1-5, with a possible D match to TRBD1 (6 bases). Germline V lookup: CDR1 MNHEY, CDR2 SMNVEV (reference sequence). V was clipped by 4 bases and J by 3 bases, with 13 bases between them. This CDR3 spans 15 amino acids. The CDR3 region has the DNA TGTGCCAGCAGTTCTAGACAGGCCCCCAATCAGCCCCAGCATTTT. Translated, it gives CASSSRQAPNQPQHF.

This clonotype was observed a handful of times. CDR3 loop: CASSPQNTYNEQFF. CDR3 DNA sequence: TGTGCCAGCAGCCCTCAAAATACCTACAATGAGCAGTTCTTC. The chain links TRBV7-9 to TRBJ2-1; D gene unclear. Per the germline V gene, CDR1 is SEHNR and CDR2 is FQNEAQ (reference sequence). Trimming cost V 5 bases and J 2 bases, with 10 bases left between them. The CDR3 length is 14 residues. The variable domain in full, with the rest retrieved from reference TRBV7-9 and TRBJ2-1, is DTGVSQNPRHKITKRGQNVTFRCDPISEHNRLYWYRQTLGQGPEFLTYFQNEAQLEKSRLLSDRFSAERPKGSFSTLEIQRTEQGDSAMYLCASSPQNTYNEQFFGPGTRLTVL.

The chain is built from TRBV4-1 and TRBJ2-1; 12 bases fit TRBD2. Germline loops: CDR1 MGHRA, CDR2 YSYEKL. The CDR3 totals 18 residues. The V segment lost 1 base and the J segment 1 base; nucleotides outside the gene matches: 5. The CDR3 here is CASSQGRGLAGSYNEQFF. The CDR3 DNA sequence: TGCGCCAGCAGCCAAGGCCGGGGACTAGCGGGTTCCTACAATGAGCAGTTCTTC.

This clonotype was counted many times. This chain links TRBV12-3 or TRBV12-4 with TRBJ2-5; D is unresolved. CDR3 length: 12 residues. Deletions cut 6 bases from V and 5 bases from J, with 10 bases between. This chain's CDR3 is CASSRESETQYF. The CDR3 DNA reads TGTGCCAGCAGCCGCGAGTCCGAGACCCAGTACTTC.

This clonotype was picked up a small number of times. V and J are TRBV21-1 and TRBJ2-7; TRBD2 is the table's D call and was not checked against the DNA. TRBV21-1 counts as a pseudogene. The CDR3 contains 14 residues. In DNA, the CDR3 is TGTGCCAGCAGCAAACTAGCCATTCTCTACGAGCAGTACTTC. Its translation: CASSKLAILYEQYF.

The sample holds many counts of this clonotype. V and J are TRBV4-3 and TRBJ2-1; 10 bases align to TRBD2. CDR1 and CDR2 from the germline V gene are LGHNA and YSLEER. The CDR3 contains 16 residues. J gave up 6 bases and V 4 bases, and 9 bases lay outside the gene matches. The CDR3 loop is CASSRRLAGQSNEQFF. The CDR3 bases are TGCGCCAGCAGCCGGAGACTAGCGGGTCAATCCAATGAGCAGTTCTTC.

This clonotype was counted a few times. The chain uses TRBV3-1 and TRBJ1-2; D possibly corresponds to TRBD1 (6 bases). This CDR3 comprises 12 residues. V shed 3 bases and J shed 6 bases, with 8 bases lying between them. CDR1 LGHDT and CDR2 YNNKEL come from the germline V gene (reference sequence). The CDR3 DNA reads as TGTGCCAGCAGCCAGCACAGGGATGGCTACACCTTC. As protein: CASSQHRDGYTF. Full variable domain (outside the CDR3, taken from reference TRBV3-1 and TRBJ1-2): DTAVSQTPKYLVTQMGNDKSIKCEQNLGHDTMYWYKQDSKKFLKIMFSYNNKELIINETVPNRFSPKSPDKAHLNLHINSLELGDSAVYFCASSQHRDGYTFGSGTRLTVV.

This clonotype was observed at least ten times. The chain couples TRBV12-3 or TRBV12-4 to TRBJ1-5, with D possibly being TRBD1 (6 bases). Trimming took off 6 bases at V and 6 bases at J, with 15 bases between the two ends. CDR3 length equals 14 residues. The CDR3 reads CASSPQGSGQPQHF. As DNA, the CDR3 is TGTGCCAGCAGCCCACAGGGCTCGGGTCAGCCCCAGCATTTT.

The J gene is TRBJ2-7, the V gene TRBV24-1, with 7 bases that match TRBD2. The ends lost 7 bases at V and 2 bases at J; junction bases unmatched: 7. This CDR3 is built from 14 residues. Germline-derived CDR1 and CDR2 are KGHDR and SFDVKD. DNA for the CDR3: TGTGCCACCAGGGGCGGGGGTTACCCCTACGAGCAGTACTTC. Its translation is CATRGGGYPYEQYF.

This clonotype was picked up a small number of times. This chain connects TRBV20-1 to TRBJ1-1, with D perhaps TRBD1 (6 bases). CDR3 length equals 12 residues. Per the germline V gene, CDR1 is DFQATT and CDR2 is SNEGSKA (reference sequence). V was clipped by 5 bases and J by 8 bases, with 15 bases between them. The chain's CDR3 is CSAVTDSKEAFF. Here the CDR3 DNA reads TGCAGTGCTGTCACGGACAGTAAAGAAGCTTTCTTT.

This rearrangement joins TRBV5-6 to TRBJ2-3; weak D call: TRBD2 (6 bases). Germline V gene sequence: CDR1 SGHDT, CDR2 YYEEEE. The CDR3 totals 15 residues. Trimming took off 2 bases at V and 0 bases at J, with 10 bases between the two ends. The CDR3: CASSFSGTSTDTQYF. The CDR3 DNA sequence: TGTGCCAGCAGCTTTTCCGGGACTAGCACAGATACGCAGTATTTT.

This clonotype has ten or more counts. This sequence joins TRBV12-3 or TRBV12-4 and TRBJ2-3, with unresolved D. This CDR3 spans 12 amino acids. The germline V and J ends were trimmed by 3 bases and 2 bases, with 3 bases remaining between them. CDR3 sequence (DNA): TGTGCCAGCAGTTTTTTCACAGATACGCAGTATTTT. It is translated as CASSFFTDTQYF.

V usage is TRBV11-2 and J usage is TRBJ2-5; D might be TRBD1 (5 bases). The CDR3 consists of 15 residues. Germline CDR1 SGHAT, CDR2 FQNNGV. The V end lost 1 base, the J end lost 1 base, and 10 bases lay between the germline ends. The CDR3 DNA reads TGTGCCAGCAGCTTAGGGCAGGGAAGCCAAGAGACCCAGTACTTC. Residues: CASSLGQGSQETQYF.